This T cell receptor (beta chain) was identified in a study of blood T cell repertoires in COVID-19. About the study: Sample material is recorded as cDNA or gDNA derived from T cells, B-cell-depleted T cells, or PBMCs.

This table comes from immunoSEQ multiplex PCR, and its TCRdb copy is limited to in-frame clones, with some not included. The data show around 300,000 clones, roughly 90% seen once. Donors in Cohort 3 who had recovered were those with two negative PCRs, healthcare professional clearance, or resolution of their symptoms. V shed 5 bases, J shed 3 bases, and the junction held 7 bases outside the gene matches. The V gene's germline CDR1 is PRHDT and CDR2 FYEKMQ (reference sequence). The CDR3 has 18 amino acids. This rearrangement joins TRBV13 to TRBJ2-6, with TRBD2 identical over 13 bases. This clonotype was obtained from a woman aged 50 to 60 who had recovered from COVID-19. The source material was PBMCs or T cells enriched from blood (not recorded which). Here the CDR3 reads CASSRGLAGVGGANVLTF. CDR3 DNA: TGTGCCAGCAGCCGAGGACTAGCGGGAGTAGGTGGGGCCAACGTCCTGACTTTC.